A single sample gave rise to the 29 T cell receptor beta chains below, sequenced in a study of blood T cell repertoires in COVID-19. Some clones are missing from TCRdb's copy, which holds only in-frame ones; the method was immunoSEQ multiplex PCR. Seen here are roughly 440,000 clones, about nine tenths observed once, and the top ten hold approximately 12%. The sequenced material came from peripheral blood. The receptors derive from a woman aged 45-59 years with COVID-19, enrolled during active disease.

The gene calls are TRBV15 and TRBJ2-7; TRBD1 matches 8 bases. Germline CDR1 is LNHNV and CDR2 is YYDKDF (reference sequence). V gave up 6 bases and J gave up 2 bases; unmatched junction bases: 6. CDR3 size: 14 residues. The CDR3 loop reads CATSSGTGPYEQYF. Here the CDR3 DNA reads TGTGCCACCAGTTCCGGGACAGGCCCCTACGAGCAGTACTTC.

The chain links TRBV4-1 to TRBJ2-5, with a possible D match to TRBD2 (7 bases). From germline, CDR1 is MGHRA and CDR2 YSYEKL. V was clipped by 1 base and J by 0 bases, with 15 bases between them. The CDR3 consists of 17 residues. The CDR3 reads CASSQGEGGRNQETQYF. In DNA, the CDR3 is TGCGCCAGCAGCCAAGGTGAGGGGGGGCGAAACCAAGAGACCCAGTACTTC.

The chain is built from TRBV5-1 and TRBJ2-7; 10 nucleotides agree with TRBD1. The length of the CDR3 is 14 residues. V was pared by 4 bases and J by 5 bases, with 6 bases of the junction left unmatched. Germline-derived CDR1 and CDR2 are SGHRS and YFSETQ. The CDR3 loop reads CASSPSGTGDEQYF. CDR3 in DNA: TGCGCCAGCAGCCCCTCCGGGACAGGGGACGAGCAGTACTTC. Based on the CDR3 plus reference TRBV5-1 and TRBJ2-7, the full variable domain is KAGVTQTPRYLIKTRGQQVTLSCSPISGHRSVSWYQQTPGQGLQFLFEYFSETQRNKGNFPGRFSGRQFSNSRSEMNVSTLELGDSALYLCASSPSGTGDEQYFGPGTRLTVT.

The chain combines TRBV5-6 with TRBJ1-2, with D possibly matching TRBD1 (6 bases). CDR1 and CDR2 from the germline V gene are SGHDT and YYEEEE. The CDR3 sequence is 15 residues long. V shed 7 bases and J shed 3 bases, with 19 bases lying between them. The CDR3 reads CASHFRGAPDYGYTF. DNA for the CDR3: TGTGCCAGCCACTTTCGGGGGGCGCCGGACTATGGCTACACCTTC.

The J gene is TRBJ2-1, the V gene TRBV3-1 (or the pseudogene TRBV3-2), with D unclear. Germline V gene sequence: CDR1 LGHDT, CDR2 YNNKEL (reference sequence). CDR3 length: 14 residues. V was cut by 4 bases and J by 2 bases, with 9 bases left in between. CDR3 DNA: TGTGCCAGCAGCCTTTTCGCAGCCTACAATGAGCAGTTCTTC. It is translated as CASSLFAAYNEQFF.

This rearrangement joins TRBV5-6 to TRBJ1-5, with 8 positions matching TRBD1. CDR1 SGHDT and CDR2 YYEEEE come from the germline V gene. V lost 1 base, J lost 9 bases, and 9 bases stayed unmatched. The CDR3 loop spans 15 amino acids. The CDR3 DNA reads as TGTGCCAGCAGCTTGCGGGCAGGGGGCTTTGGGCCCCAGCATTTT. This sequence encodes CASSLRAGGFGPQHF. The full variable domain, in which reference TRBV5-6 and TRBJ1-5 provide the parts outside the CDR3, is DAGVTQSPTHLIKTRGQQVTLRCSPKSGHDTVSWYQQALGQGPQFIFQYYEEEERQRGNFPDRFSGHQFPNYSSELNVNALLLGDSALYLCASSLRAGGFGPQHFGDGTRLSIL.

This chain joins TRBV18 and TRBJ1-1, with TRBD1 as a possible D gene (5 bases). This CDR3 has 17 residues. Germline V gene data show CDR1 as KGHSH and CDR2 as LQKENI. V lost 3 bases, J lost 8 bases, and 25 bases lay in between. The CDR3 loop is CASSPIPGHSTLSEAFF. The CDR3 DNA reads TGTGCCAGCTCACCCATTCCCGGACACAGCACGTTGTCGGAAGCTTTCTTT.

The chain links TRBV14 to TRBJ1-6, with TRBD1 matching over 9 bases. This CDR3 is built from 15 residues. Trimming at V came to 4 bases and at J to 6 bases, leaving 4 bases not matched to a gene. Germline V gene data show CDR1 as SGHDN and CDR2 as FVKESK. The CDR3 is CASSLGTGINSPLHF. The CDR3 DNA reads TGTGCCAGCAGCCTCGGGACAGGGATTAATTCACCCCTCCACTTT.

This clone has only one observation. This chain connects TRBV29-1 to TRBJ2-5, with D maybe TRBD2 (5 bases). Germline lookup yields CDR1 SQVTM and CDR2 ANQGSEA. V dropped 5 bases and J dropped 5 bases, with 18 bases sitting between them. The CDR3 is 14 amino acids. This chain's CDR3 is CSVKRTHREETQYF. CDR3 DNA sequence: TGCAGCGTTAAGCGGACGCATCGAGAGGAGACCCAGTACTTC. Supplemented by reference TRBV29-1 and TRBJ2-5, the full variable domain reads SAVISQKPSRDICQRGTSLTIQCQVDSQVTMMFWYRQQPGQSLTLIATANQGSEATYESGFVIDKFPISRPNLTFSTLTVSNMSPEDSSIYLCSVKRTHREETQYFGPGTRLLVL.

The chain joins TRBV27 to TRBJ2-7; TRBD1 matches at 12 bases. Per germline, CDR1 MNHEY and CDR2 SMNVEV (reference sequence). The ends lost 6 bases at V and 6 bases at J; junction bases unmatched: 6. The CDR3 contains 14 residues. The CDR3 nucleotides are TGTGCCAGCAGGCCGGGGACAGGGGGCGGCGAGCAGTACTTC. Amino acid sequence: CASRPGTGGGEQYF.

The chain employs TRBV5-1 and TRBJ2-2; perhaps TRBD1 as D (6 bases). V was clipped by 0 bases and J by 2 bases, with 11 bases between them. The CDR3 runs to 16 residues. Germline assignment: CDR1 SGHRS and CDR2 YFSETQ. CDR3 bases: TGCGCCAGCAGCTTGGCAAGGACAGAAAACACCGGGGAGCTGTTTTTT. The encoded protein is CASSLARTENTGELFF.

The chain carries TRBV4-2 and TRBJ1-5, with D possibly being TRBD1 (5 bases). V was cut by 1 base and J by 5 bases, with 6 bases left in between. Germline-derived CDR1 and CDR2 are LGHNA and YNFKEQ. The CDR3 extends over 13 amino acids. The CDR3 reads CASSQARDQPQHF. For the CDR3, the DNA is TGTGCCAGCAGCCAAGCCAGGGATCAGCCCCAGCATTTT.

The rearrangement links TRBV29-1 to TRBJ2-6; 7 bases fit TRBD1. Germline CDR1 is SQVTM and CDR2 is ANQGSEA. J gave up 2 bases and V 5 bases, and 3 bases lay outside the gene matches. The CDR3 extends over 14 amino acids. The CDR3, as DNA: TGCAGCGTTTACAGGGGCACTGGGGCCAACGTCCTGACTTTC. Its translation is CSVYRGTGANVLTF. Complete variable domain (other parts from reference TRBV29-1 and TRBJ2-6): SAVISQKPSRDICQRGTSLTIQCQVDSQVTMMFWYRQQPGQSLTLIATANQGSEATYESGFVIDKFPISRPNLTFSTLTVSNMSPEDSSIYLCSVYRGTGANVLTFGAGSRLTVL.

This rearrangement joins TRBV28 to TRBJ2-7, with TRBD1 identical over 9 bases. This CDR3 contains 17 residues. CDR1 and CDR2 (germline): MDHEN, SYDVKM. V shed 3 bases, J shed 13 bases, and the junction held 22 bases outside the gene matches. CDR3 sequence reads: CASSLAPFRTGDRHTYF. The CDR3 nucleotides read TGTGCCAGCAGTTTGGCCCCTTTCCGGACAGGGGATCGACACACCTACTTC.

The chain combines TRBV28 with TRBJ2-3; D is ambiguous. Trimming took off 1 base at V and 7 bases at J, with 6 bases between the two ends. The CDR3 consists of 12 residues. Germline V gene lookup returns CDR1 MDHEN and CDR2 SYDVKM. The CDR3 DNA is TGTGCCAGCAGTTTATCCCTACATACGCAGTATTTT. Translation: CASSLSLHTQYF. Drawing the rest from reference TRBV28 and TRBJ2-3, the complete variable domain is DVKVTQSSRYLVKRTGEKVFLECVQDMDHENMFWYRQDPGLGLRLIYFSYDVKMKEKGDIPEGYSVSREKKERFSLILESASTNQTSMYLCASSLSLHTQYFGPGTRLTVL.

The CDR3 loop reads CASSITVSGTHLYQPQHF. The CDR3, as DNA: TGTGCCAGTAGTATCACTGTTTCGGGGACACATCTCTATCAGCCCCAGCATTTT. The J gene is TRBJ1-5, the V gene TRBV19, with TRBD1 as a possible D gene (6 bases). Looked up from germline, CDR1 is LNHDA and CDR2 is SQIVND (reference sequence). The CDR3 has 18 residues. Trimming left V 3 bases short and J 5 bases short, with 23 bases between. Combining the CDR3 with reference TRBV19 and TRBJ1-5 gives the whole variable domain DGGITQSPKYLFRKEGQNVTLSCEQNLNHDAMYWYRQDPGQGLRLIYYSQIVNDFQKGDIAEGYSVSREKKESFPLTVTSAQKNPTAFYLCASSITVSGTHLYQPQHFGDGTRLSIL.

The rearrangement uses TRBV6-5 and TRBJ1-6; no reliable D call. V shed 3 bases and J shed 5 bases, with 14 bases lying between them. Germline V gives CDR1 MNHEY, CDR2 SVGAGI. This CDR3 region has 16 residues. The CDR3 DNA reads as TGTGCCAGCAGTTATTCGGCGTATGGGCATAATTCACCCCTCCACTTT. Amino acids: CASSYSAYGHNSPLHF.

This clone was observed a single time. The chain couples TRBV3-1 (or the pseudogene TRBV3-2) to TRBJ2-7, with TRBD2 matching over 7 bases. Trimming took 0 bases from V and 5 from J; bases not matched to a gene: 7. The germline V gene has CDR1 LGHDT and CDR2 YNNKEL (reference sequence). The CDR3 runs 15 residues. The DNA of the CDR3 is TGTGCCAGCAGCCAAGAAGGGGCTAGCGGAGACGAGCAGTACTTC. It encodes CASSQEGASGDEQYF.

This rearrangement joins TRBV7-9 to TRBJ2-7; a weak D match, TRBD1 (5 bases). CDR3 length: 14 amino acids. CDR1 is SEHNR and CDR2 is FQNEAQ in the germline V gene (reference sequence). Trimming pared 5 bases from V and 2 bases from J, leaving 13 bases between. CDR3 in DNA: TGTGCCAGCAGCAACACAGGAATCCCCTACGAGCAGTACTTC. Amino acid sequence: CASSNTGIPYEQYF.

This clone was counted between two and nine times. The chain employs TRBV6-5 and TRBJ1-3; D remains ambiguous. Germline loops: CDR1 MNHEY, CDR2 SVGAGI. Trimming removed 0 bases at V and 7 bases at J, with 10 bases between. The CDR3 loop spans 14 amino acids. In DNA, the CDR3 is TGTGCCAGCAGTTACTCGGGAGCGAAGAACACCATATATTTT. Protein sequence: CASSYSGAKNTIYF.

The chain is built from TRBV19 and TRBJ1-5; D gene uncertain. In germline, CDR1 is LNHDA, CDR2 SQIVND (reference sequence). CDR3 size: 15 residues. V lost 3 bases to trimming and J lost 1 base, with 10 bases between them. The CDR3 DNA follows: TGTGCCAGTAGTATGACTAGCGGAAGCAATCAGCCCCAGCATTTT. It translates to CASSMTSGSNQPQHF.

The chain has TRBV5-1 and TRBJ1-6; unclear D gene. Trimming shortened V by 0 bases and J by 6 bases, and 10 bases separated the two germline ends. Germline loops: CDR1 SGHRS, CDR2 YFSETQ. This CDR3 is 15 amino acids long. CDR3 sequence (DNA): TGCGCCAGCAGCTTGGTGGAGGACTTTAATTCACCCCTCCACTTT. Translating it yields CASSLVEDFNSPLHF.

This clone was detected only once. This chain links TRBV11-1 with TRBJ2-3, with 7 positions matching TRBD1. The germline V gene has CDR1 SGHAT and CDR2 FQDESV (reference sequence). After removal of 5 bases from V and 5 bases from J, the junction contained 7 bases not matched to a gene. The CDR3 runs 14 residues. CDR3 in DNA: TGTGCCAGCAGCCCACAGGGGTCGGGAGATACGCAGTATTTT. Protein product: CASSPQGSGDTQYF.

The chain recombines TRBV6-5 with TRBJ1-5; D may be TRBD1 (6 bases). V lost 6 bases to trimming and J lost 5 bases, with 17 bases between them. CDR1 and CDR2 (germline): MNHEY, SVGAGI. The CDR3 length is 15 residues. CDR3 DNA: TGTGCCAGCAGACCCGACAGGTCTGGTGATCAGCCCCAGCATTTT. Its translation is CASRPDRSGDQPQHF.

The rearrangement uses TRBV7-3 and TRBJ1-2, with a weak D call TRBD1 (5 bases). Per the germline V gene, CDR1 is SGHTA and CDR2 is FQGTGA. The CDR3 is 16 amino acids. V lost 1 base and J lost 4, with 16 bases in between. The CDR3 region is CASSLSGDGSVYGYTF. The CDR3, as DNA: TGTGCCAGCAGCTTAAGCGGGGACGGATCTGTCTATGGCTACACCTTC.

The rearrangement joins TRBV29-1 to TRBJ1-2; 7 nucleotides line up with TRBD1. From germline, CDR1 is SQVTM and CDR2 ANQGSEA. With 2 bases clipped from V and 4 bases from J, the junction kept 4 bases outside the gene matches. The CDR3 contains 13 residues. CDR3 region: CSVERGQSYGYTF. For the CDR3, the DNA is TGCAGCGTTGAAAGGGGGCAAAGCTATGGCTACACCTTC.

The chain recombines TRBV10-3 with TRBJ2-3; D possibly corresponds to TRBD2 (6 bases). CDR1 and CDR2 (germline): ENHRY, SYGVKD. This CDR3 has 14 residues. Deletions cut 4 bases from V and 5 bases from J, with 13 bases between. The CDR3 here is CAISVGRGGDTQYF. CDR3 DNA sequence: TGTGCCATCAGTGTGGGGCGGGGAGGAGATACGCAGTATTTT.

This chain joins TRBV7-2 and TRBJ2-2; possibly TRBD2 for D (6 bases). Between the trimmed V and J ends, which lost 6 bases and 5 bases, there was a span of 16 bases. Germline V lookup: CDR1 SGHTA, CDR2 FQGNSA. The CDR3 covers 15 residues. The CDR3 protein is CASRRPGLSTGELFF. Written as DNA, the CDR3 is TGTGCCAGCAGGCGGCCGGGACTCAGTACCGGGGAGCTGTTTTTT.

The chain uses TRBV2 and TRBJ1-1; D gene uncertain. This CDR3 has 13 residues. Germline-derived CDR1 and CDR2 are SNHLY and FYNNEI. V shed 4 bases and J shed 0 bases, with 6 bases lying between them. In DNA, the CDR3 is TGTGCCAGCAGTGTCTTCTTGAACACTGAAGCTTTCTTT. This gives the protein CASSVFLNTEAFF. Filled out from reference TRBV2 and TRBJ1-1, the complete variable domain reads EPEVTQTPSHQVTQMGQEVILRCVPISNHLYFYWYRQILGQKVEFLVSFYNNEISEKSEIFDDQFSVERPDGSNFTLKIRSTKLEDSAMYFCASSVFLNTEAFFGQGTRLTVV.